This entry concerns a single T cell receptor beta chain. Germline is not matched at one junction end, which may reflect a read error. Per the study methods: Amplification from reference gene primers served as the basis for estimated nucleated cell counts. Clones were sequenced by immunoSEQ multiplex PCR, and TCRdb holds only the in-frame ones, with some missing. The DNA gave D and trimming, while V, J and clone size come from that table. The sample shows 200,000 to 250,000 clones, 87% of them seen only once. This sample was taken from a study of blood T cell repertoires in COVID-19. Study at large: The samples span acute and convalescent COVID-19 from the United States, Italy and Spain. In each case, the material was cDNA or gDNA derived from T cells, B-cell-depleted T cells, or PBMCs.

The CDR3 totals 17 residues. The germline V gene has CDR1 LNHNV and CDR2 YYDKDF (reference sequence). Sequencing input: peripheral blood. The chain has TRBV15 and TRBJ1-3, with 8 bases matching TRBD1. The sequence was collected from a man between 18 and 35 years old with active or convalescent COVID-19. CDR3 protein: CATSGDRGHTSGNTIYF. The DNA of the CDR3 is TGTGCCACCAGCGGAGACAGGGGCCATACCTCTGGAAACACCATATATTTT.